A single sample is the source of the 4 T cell receptor beta chains below, sequenced in a study of blood T cell repertoires in COVID-19. Using immunoSEQ multiplex PCR, the repertoire was profiled, and TCRdb retains in-frame clones only, with some absent. The sample includes about 190,000 clones, roughly 80% seen only once; the top ten take 9.5% to 15%. Sequencing was performed on peripheral blood. Receptors were obtained from a woman in her 50s with acute or convalescent COVID-19.

The chain has TRBV18 and TRBJ2-7; D might be TRBD2 (6 bases). Germline V gene data show CDR1 as KGHSH and CDR2 as LQKENI. The V and J ends lost 1 base and 2 bases respectively, with 9 bases between them. The CDR3 contains 14 residues. CDR3 nucleotides: TGTGCCAGCTCACCACTTGGGGAGGCCTACGAGCAGTACTTC. Its protein is CASSPLGEAYEQYF.

J is TRBJ2-7 and V is TRBV7-2; 9 bases line up with TRBD1. Germline V gene sequence: CDR1 SGHTA, CDR2 FQGNSA. This CDR3 is built from 15 residues. V lost 5 bases, J lost 4 bases, and 9 bases stayed unmatched. The DNA for the CDR3 is TGTGCCAGCAGCGCCAAGACAGGGGGTCCATACGAGCAGTACTTC. Protein product: CASSAKTGGPYEQYF. Full variable domain (missing parts from reference TRBV7-2 and TRBJ2-7): GAGVSQSPSNKVTEKGKDVELRCDPISGHTALYWYRQSLGQGLEFLIYFQGNSAPDKSGLPSDRFSAERTGGSVSTLTIQRTQQEDSAVYLCASSAKTGGPYEQYFGPGTRLTVT.

The gene calls are TRBV27 and TRBJ1-4; maybe TRBD1 (5 bases). The CDR3 has 14 amino acids. Trimming pared 4 bases from V and 4 bases from J, leaving 10 bases between. Germline CDR1 and CDR2: MNHEY and SMNVEV (reference sequence). CDR3 DNA: TGTGCCAGCAGTTCCCAGGGTAATAATGAAAAACTGTTTTTT. It is translated as CASSSQGNNEKLFF. Filled out from reference TRBV27 and TRBJ1-4, the complete variable domain reads EAQVTQNPRYLITVTGKKLTVTCSQNMNHEYMSWYRQDPGLGLRQIYYSMNVEVTDKGDVPEGYKVSRKEKRNFPLILESPSPNQTSLYFCASSSQGNNEKLFFGSGTQLSVL.

The chain uses TRBV6-5 and TRBJ1-5; 7 nucleotides agree with TRBD1. Germline lookup yields CDR1 MNHEY and CDR2 SVGAGI. V shed 6 bases and J 2 bases; nucleotides not matched to a gene: 4. The CDR3 sequence is 14 residues long. CDR3 DNA: TGTGCCAGCAGGAGGACAGGAGGCAATCAGCCCCAGCATTTT. As protein: CASRRTGGNQPQHF.